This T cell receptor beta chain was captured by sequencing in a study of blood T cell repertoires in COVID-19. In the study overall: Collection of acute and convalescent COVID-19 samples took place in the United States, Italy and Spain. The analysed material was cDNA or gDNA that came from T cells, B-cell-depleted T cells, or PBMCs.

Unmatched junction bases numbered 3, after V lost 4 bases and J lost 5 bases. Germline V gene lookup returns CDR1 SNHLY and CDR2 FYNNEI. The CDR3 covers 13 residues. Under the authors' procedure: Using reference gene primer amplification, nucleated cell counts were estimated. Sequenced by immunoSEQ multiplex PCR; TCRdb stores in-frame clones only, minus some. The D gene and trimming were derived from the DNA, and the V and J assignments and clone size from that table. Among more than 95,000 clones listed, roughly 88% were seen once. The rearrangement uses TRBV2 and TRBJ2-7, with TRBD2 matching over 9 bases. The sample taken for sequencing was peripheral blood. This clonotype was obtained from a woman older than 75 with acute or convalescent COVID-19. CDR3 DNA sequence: TGTGCCAGCAGTGCTCAGCGGGGGGACGAGCAGTACTTC. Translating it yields CASSAQRGDEQYF.